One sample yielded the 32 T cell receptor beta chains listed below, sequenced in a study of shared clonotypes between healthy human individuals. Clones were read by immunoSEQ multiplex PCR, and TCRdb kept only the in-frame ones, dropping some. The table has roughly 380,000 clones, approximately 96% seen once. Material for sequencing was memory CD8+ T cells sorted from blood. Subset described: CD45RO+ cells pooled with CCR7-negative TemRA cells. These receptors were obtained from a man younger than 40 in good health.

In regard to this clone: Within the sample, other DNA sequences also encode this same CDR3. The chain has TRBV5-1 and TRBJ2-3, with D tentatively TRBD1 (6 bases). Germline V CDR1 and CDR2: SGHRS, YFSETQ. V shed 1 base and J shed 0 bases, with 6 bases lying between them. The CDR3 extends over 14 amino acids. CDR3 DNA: TGCGCCAGCAGCTTGACAGGGAGCACAGATACGCAGTATTTT. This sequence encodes CASSLTGSTDTQYF.

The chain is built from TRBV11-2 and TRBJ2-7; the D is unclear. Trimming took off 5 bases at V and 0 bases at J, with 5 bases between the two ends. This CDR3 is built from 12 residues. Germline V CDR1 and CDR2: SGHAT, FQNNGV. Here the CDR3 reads CASSVPSYEQYF. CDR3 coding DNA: TGTGCCAGCAGCGTTCCCTCCTACGAGCAGTACTTC.

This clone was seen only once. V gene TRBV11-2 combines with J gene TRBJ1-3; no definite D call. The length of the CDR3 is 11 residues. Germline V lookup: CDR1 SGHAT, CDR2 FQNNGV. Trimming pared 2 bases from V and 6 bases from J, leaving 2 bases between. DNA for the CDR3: TGTGCCAGCAGCTTATTAAACACCATATATTTT. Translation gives CASSLLNTIYF.

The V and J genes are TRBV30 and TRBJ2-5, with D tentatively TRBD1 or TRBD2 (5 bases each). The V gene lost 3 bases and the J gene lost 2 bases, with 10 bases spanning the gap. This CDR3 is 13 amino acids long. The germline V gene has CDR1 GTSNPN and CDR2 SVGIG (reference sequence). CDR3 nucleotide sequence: TGTGCCTGGAGGGGGACGGGGCAAGAGACCCAGTACTTC. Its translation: CAWRGTGQETQYF.

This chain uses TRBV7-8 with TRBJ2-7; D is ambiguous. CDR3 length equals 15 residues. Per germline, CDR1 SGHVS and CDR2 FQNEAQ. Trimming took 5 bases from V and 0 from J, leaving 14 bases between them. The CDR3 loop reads CASSGGLVFSYEQYF. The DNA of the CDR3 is TGTGCCAGCAGCGGCGGCCTAGTATTCTCCTACGAGCAGTACTTC.

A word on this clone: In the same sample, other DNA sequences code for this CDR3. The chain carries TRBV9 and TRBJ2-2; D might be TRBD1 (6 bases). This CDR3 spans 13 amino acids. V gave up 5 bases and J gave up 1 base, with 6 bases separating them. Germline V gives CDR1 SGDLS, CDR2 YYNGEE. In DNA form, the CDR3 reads TGTGCCAGCAGGACAGGGAACACCGGGGAGCTGTTTTTT. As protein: CASRTGNTGELFF.

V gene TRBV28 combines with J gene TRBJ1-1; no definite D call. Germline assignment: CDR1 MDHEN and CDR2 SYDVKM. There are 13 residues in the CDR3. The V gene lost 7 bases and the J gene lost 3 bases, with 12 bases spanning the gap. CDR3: CASNSGRYTEAFF. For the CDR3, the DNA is TGTGCCAGCAATAGCGGCAGGTACACTGAAGCTTTCTTT.

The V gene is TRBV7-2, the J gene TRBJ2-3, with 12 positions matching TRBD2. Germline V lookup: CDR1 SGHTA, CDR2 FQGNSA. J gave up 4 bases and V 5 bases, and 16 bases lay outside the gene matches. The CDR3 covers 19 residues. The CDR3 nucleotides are TGTGCCAGCAGCCAATTAAAGACGACTAGCGGGAGTAATCCAGATACGCAGTATTTT. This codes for CASSQLKTTSGSNPDTQYF.

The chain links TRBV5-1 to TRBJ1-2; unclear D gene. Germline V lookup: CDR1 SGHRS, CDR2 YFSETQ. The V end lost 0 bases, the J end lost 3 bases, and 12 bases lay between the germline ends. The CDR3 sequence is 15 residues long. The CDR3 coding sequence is TGCGCCAGCAGCTTGGCCGCCAGGTCCTACTATGGCTACACCTTC. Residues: CASSLAARSYYGYTF.

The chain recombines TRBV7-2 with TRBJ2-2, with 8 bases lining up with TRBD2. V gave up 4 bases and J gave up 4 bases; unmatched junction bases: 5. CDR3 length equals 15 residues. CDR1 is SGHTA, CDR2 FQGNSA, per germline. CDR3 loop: CASSSGLAFTGELFF. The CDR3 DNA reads TGTGCCAGCAGCTCCGGACTAGCTTTCACCGGGGAGCTGTTTTTT.

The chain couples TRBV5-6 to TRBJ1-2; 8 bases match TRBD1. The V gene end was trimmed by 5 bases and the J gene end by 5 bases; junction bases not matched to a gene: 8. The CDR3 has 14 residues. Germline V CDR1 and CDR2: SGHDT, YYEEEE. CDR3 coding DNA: TGTGCCAGCAGACCAGACAGGGGTGGATATGGCTACACCTTC. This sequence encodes CASRPDRGGYGYTF.

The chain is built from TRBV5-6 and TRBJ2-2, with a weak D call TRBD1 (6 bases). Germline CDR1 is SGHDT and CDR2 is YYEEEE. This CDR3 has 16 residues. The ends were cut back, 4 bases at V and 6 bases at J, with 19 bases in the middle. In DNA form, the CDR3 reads TGTGCCAGCAGCCACGACAGAGGGGGTGGTGCCGGGGAGCTGTTTTTT. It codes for CASSHDRGGGAGELFF.

This CDR3 reads CASSLFSGGLVDEQYF. The CDR3 nucleotides read TGTGCCAGCAGTTTATTCAGTGGGGGGCTGGTCGACGAGCAGTACTTC. The genes are TRBV28 and TRBJ2-7; D assignment may be TRBD1 or TRBD2 (6 bases each). V lost 1 base and J lost 5, with 18 bases in between. The CDR3 covers 16 residues. Germline CDR1 reads MDHEN; CDR2 reads SYDVKM.

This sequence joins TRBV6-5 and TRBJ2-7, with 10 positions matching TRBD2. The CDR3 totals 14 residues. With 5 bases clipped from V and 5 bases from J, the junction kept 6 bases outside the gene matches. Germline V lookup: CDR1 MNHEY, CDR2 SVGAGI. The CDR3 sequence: CASSPSGLANEQYF. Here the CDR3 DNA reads TGTGCCAGCAGTCCCTCGGGACTAGCGAACGAGCAGTACTTC.

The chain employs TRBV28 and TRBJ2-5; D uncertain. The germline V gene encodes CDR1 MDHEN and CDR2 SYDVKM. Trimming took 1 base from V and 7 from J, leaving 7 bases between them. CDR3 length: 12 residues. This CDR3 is CASSLSTGTQYF. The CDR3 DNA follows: TGTGCCAGCAGTTTATCGACGGGGACCCAGTACTTC.

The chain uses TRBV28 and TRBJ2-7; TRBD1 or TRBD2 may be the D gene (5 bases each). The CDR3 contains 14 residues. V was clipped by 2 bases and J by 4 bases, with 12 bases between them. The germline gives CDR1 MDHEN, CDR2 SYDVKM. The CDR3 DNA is TGTGCCAGCAGTTTAGCCGGGACCTTATACGAGCAGTACTTC. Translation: CASSLAGTLYEQYF.

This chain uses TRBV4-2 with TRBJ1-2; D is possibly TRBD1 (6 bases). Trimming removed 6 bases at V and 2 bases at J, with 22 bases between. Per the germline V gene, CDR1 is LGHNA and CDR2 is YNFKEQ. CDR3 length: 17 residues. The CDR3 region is CASRGGGILRANYGYTF. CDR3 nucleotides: TGTGCCAGCAGGGGGGGCGGAATTTTGCGGGCCAACTATGGCTACACCTTC.

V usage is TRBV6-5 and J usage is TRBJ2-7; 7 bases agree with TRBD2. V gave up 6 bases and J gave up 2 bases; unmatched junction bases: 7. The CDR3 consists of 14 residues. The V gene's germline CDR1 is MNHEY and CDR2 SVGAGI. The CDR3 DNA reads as TGTGCCAGCAGCGCCGGGAGGCCTCCCTACGAGCAGTACTTC. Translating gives CASSAGRPPYEQYF.

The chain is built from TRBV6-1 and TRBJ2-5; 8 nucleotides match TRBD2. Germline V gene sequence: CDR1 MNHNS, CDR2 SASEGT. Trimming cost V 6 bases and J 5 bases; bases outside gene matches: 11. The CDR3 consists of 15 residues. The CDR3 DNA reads TGTGCCAGCAGCGGGACCGGGACTAGACGGGAGACCCAGTACTTC. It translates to CASSGTGTRRETQYF.

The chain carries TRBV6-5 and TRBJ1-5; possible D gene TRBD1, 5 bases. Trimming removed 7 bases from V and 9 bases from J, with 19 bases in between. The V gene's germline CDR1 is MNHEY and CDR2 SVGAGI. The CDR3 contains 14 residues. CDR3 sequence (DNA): TGTGCCAGCAAGCCGCGAATGTCCGGGGCGCCCCAGCATTTT. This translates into CASKPRMSGAPQHF.

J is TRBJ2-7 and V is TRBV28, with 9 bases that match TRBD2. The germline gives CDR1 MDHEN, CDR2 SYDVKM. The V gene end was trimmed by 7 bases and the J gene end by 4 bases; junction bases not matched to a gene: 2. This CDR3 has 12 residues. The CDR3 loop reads CASTSGDYEQYF. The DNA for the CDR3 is TGTGCCAGCACTAGCGGGGATTACGAGCAGTACTTC. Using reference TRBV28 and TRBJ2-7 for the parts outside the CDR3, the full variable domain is DVKVTQSSRYLVKRTGEKVFLECVQDMDHENMFWYRQDPGLGLRLIYFSYDVKMKEKGDIPEGYSVSREKKERFSLILESASTNQTSMYLCASTSGDYEQYFGPGTRLTVT.

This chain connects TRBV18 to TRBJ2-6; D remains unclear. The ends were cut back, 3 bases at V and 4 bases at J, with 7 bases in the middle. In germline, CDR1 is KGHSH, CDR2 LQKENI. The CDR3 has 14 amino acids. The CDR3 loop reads CASSPRSGANVLTF. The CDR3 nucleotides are TGTGCCAGCTCACCTAGATCCGGGGCCAACGTCCTGACTTTC.

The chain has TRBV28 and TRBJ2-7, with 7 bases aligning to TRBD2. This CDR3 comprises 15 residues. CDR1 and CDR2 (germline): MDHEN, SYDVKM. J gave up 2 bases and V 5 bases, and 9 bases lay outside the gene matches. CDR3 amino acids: CASSPRTRATYEQYF. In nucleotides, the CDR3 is TGTGCCAGCAGTCCTCGGACTAGGGCTACCTACGAGCAGTACTTC.

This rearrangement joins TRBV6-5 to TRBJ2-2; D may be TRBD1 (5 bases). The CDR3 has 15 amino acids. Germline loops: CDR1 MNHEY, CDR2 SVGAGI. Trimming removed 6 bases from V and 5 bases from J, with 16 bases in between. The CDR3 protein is CASRTTGPGTGELFF. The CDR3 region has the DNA TGTGCCAGCAGGACCACAGGCCCCGGTACCGGGGAGCTGTTTTTT.

The CDR3 spells CASSLGATGELFF. The DNA of the CDR3 is TGTGCCAGCAGCTTGGGCGCCACCGGGGAGCTGTTTTTT. The chain uses TRBV11-2 and TRBJ2-2; unclear D gene. V shed 3 bases and J shed 4 bases, with 6 bases lying between them. The length of the CDR3 is 13 residues. In germline, CDR1 is SGHAT, CDR2 FQNNGV.

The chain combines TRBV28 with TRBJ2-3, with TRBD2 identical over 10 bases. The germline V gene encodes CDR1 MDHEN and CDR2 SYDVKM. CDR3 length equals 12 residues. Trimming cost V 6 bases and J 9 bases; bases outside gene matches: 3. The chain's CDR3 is CASSEREGTQYF. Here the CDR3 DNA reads TGTGCCAGCAGCGAGCGGGAGGGGACGCAGTATTTT.

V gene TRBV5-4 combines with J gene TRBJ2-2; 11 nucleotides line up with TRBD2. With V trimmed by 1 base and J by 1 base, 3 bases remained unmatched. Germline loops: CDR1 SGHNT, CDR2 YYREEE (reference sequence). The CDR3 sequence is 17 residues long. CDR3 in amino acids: CASSLRLAGMNTGELFF. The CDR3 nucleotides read TGTGCCAGCAGCTTGCGACTAGCGGGAATGAACACCGGGGAGCTGTTTTTT. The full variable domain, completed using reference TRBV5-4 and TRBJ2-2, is ETGVTQSPTHLIKTRGQQVTLRCSSQSGHNTVSWYQQALGQGPQFIFQYYREEENGRGNFPPRFSGLQFPNYSSELNVNALELDDSALYLCASSLRLAGMNTGELFFGEGSRLTVL.

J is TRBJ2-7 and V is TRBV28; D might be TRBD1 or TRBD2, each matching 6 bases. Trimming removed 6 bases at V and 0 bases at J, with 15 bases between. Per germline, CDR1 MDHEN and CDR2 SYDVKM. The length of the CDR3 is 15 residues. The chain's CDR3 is CASRRGDPSSYEQYF. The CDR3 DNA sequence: TGTGCCAGCAGGAGGGGGGACCCGAGCTCCTACGAGCAGTACTTC.

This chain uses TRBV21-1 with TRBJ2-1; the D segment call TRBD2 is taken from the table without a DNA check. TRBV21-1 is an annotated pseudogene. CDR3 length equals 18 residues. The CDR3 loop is CASSVSQDTSGKYNEQFF. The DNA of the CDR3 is TGTGCCAGCAGCGTATCCCAGGATACTAGCGGGAAATACAATGAGCAGTTCTTC.

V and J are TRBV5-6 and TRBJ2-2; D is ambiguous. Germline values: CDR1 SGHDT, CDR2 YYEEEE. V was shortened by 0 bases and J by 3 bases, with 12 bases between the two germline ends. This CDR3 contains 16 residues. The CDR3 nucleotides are TGTGCCAGCAGCTTGGAGGCAGCTTGGTACACCGGGGAGCTGTTTTTT. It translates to CASSLEAAWYTGELFF. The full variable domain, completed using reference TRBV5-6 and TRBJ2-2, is DAGVTQSPTHLIKTRGQQVTLRCSPKSGHDTVSWYQQALGQGPQFIFQYYEEEERQRGNFPDRFSGHQFPNYSSELNVNALLLGDSALYLCASSLEAAWYTGELFFGEGSRLTVL.

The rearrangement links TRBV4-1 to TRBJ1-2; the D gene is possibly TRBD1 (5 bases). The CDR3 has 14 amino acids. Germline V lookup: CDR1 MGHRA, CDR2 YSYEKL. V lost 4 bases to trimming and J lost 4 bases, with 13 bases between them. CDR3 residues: CASSPAGGTYGYTF. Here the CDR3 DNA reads TGCGCCAGCAGCCCAGCCGGGGGTACCTATGGCTACACCTTC.

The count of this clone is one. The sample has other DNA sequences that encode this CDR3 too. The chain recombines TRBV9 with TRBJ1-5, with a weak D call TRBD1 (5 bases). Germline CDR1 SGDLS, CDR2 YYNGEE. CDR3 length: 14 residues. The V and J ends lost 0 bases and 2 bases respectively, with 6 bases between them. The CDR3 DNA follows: TGTGCCAGCAGCGTAGAAGGGGGCAATCAGCCCCAGCATTTT. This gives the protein CASSVEGGNQPQHF.